These 26 T cell receptor beta chains originate from one sample sequenced in a study of cytomegalovirus exposure and HLA in healthy donors (dated by TCRdb to the late 2010s). Libraries came from the immunoSEQ multiplex PCR assay. For the multiplex PCR, a mixture combining 60 forward primers for TCR Vbeta segments and 13 reverse primers for TCR Jbeta segments was used. Held by TCRdb, this immuneACCESS table contains in-frame sequences only and omits some clones. Under half of the omission traces to an unresolved V gene where checked; the cause of the rest is unknown. The sample includes 150,000 to 180,000 clones, with 70% to 80% observed a single time. The biggest ten clones account for 7.7% of the sample. Input material: PBMCs. The origin of the receptors is a man aged 25-45 years in good health and CMV-seropositive.

This clone was detected only once. The chain couples TRBV6-5 to TRBJ1-5; 7 bases fit TRBD1. The CDR3 runs to 15 residues. The junction had 7 bases not matched to a gene; V was cut back by 6 bases and J by 2 bases. Germline CDR1 MNHEY, CDR2 SVGAGI. The CDR3 sequence is CASSLKGAGNQPQHF. CDR3 in DNA: TGTGCCAGCAGCCTCAAGGGGGCAGGCAATCAGCCCCAGCATTTT.

The V and J genes are TRBV28 and TRBJ1-5; 9 bases agree with TRBD1. The CDR3 runs 15 residues. J lost 7 bases, V lost 4 bases, and 8 bases had no gene match. The germline gives CDR1 MDHEN, CDR2 SYDVKM. The chain's CDR3 is CASSWGQGQWQPQHF. The DNA of the CDR3 is TGTGCCAGCAGTTGGGGACAGGGCCAGTGGCAGCCCCAGCATTTT.

This clone was counted a single time. The J gene is TRBJ1-2, the V gene TRBV6-5; no clear D gene. The ends were cut back, 4 bases at V and 2 bases at J, with 11 bases in the middle. The CDR3 contains 14 residues. Germline-derived CDR1 and CDR2 are MNHEY and SVGAGI. CDR3 loop: CASSSDIANYGYTF. Written as DNA, the CDR3 is TGTGCCAGCAGTTCCGACATTGCGAACTATGGCTACACCTTC.

The chain links TRBV29-1 to TRBJ2-3; 8 bases map to TRBD1. J was trimmed by 2 bases and V by 4 bases; bases with no gene match: 5. Germline lookup yields CDR1 SQVTM and CDR2 ANQGSEA. There are 14 residues in the CDR3. DNA for the CDR3: TGCAGCGTTGCCAGGGGGCCTTACACAGATACGCAGTATTTT. This sequence encodes CSVARGPYTDTQYF.

The genes are TRBV7-9 and TRBJ1-2, with D possibly TRBD1 on 6 matching bases. The CDR3 has 16 residues. CDR1 and CDR2 (germline): SEHNR, FQNEAQ (reference sequence). Trimming stripped 7 bases from V and 1 base from J, with 19 bases between. The CDR3 region has the DNA TGTGCCAGCATCCTGGGCGGGGGGGCGCGTAACTATGGCTACACCTTC. It codes for CASILGGGARNYGYTF.

V gene TRBV30 combines with J gene TRBJ2-7, with D possibly matching TRBD1 (5 bases). Trimming shortened V by 1 base and J by 0 bases, and 13 bases separated the two germline ends. Germline V gene lookup returns CDR1 GTSNPN and CDR2 SVGIG (reference sequence). The CDR3 consists of 15 residues. For the CDR3, the DNA is TGTGCCTGGAGTGAACGGACACAAAGCTCCTACGAGCAGTACTTC. It is translated as CAWSERTQSSYEQYF.

This clone was observed a few times. Here the CDR3 DNA reads TGTGCCAGCAGCGTAAACGGGGACAGGGTTGGCGAAAAACTGTTTTTT. It is translated as CASSVNGDRVGEKLFF. The chain employs TRBV9 and TRBJ1-4; 9 nucleotides match TRBD1. This CDR3 region has 16 residues. From germline, CDR1 is SGDLS and CDR2 YYNGEE. Germline trimming cut 1 base from V and 8 bases from J; bases unmatched to any gene: 9.

The rearrangement links TRBV7-9 to TRBJ2-4; D is possibly TRBD1 (6 bases). The CDR3 is 15 amino acids. Per germline, CDR1 SEHNR and CDR2 FQNEAQ (reference sequence). Trimming stripped 3 bases from V and 9 bases from J, with 18 bases between. This chain's CDR3 is CASSFGPQTGSIQYF. The CDR3, as DNA: TGTGCCAGCAGCTTTGGACCGCAGACAGGAAGCATTCAGTACTTC.

This rearrangement joins TRBV2 to TRBJ2-1; perhaps TRBD2 as D (6 bases). CDR3 length: 12 residues. CDR1 is SNHLY, CDR2 FYNNEI, per germline. With 7 bases removed from V and 6 bases from J, the gap between germline ends came to 10 bases. CDR3 protein: CASTGGVNEQFF. CDR3 DNA sequence: TGTGCCAGCACCGGAGGGGTCAATGAGCAGTTCTTC. Full variable domain (missing parts from reference TRBV2 and TRBJ2-1): EPEVTQTPSHQVTQMGQEVILRCVPISNHLYFYWYRQILGQKVEFLVSFYNNEISEKSEIFDDQFSVERPDGSNFTLKIRSTKLEDSAMYFCASTGGVNEQFFGPGTRLTVL.

The chain recombines TRBV6-1 with TRBJ2-5; a weak D match, TRBD2 (6 bases). V was cut by 1 base and J by 2 bases, with 8 bases left in between. CDR1 MNHNS and CDR2 SASEGT come from the germline V gene. This CDR3 is built from 14 residues. The CDR3 reads CASSEVAVQETQYF. For the CDR3, the DNA is TGTGCCAGCAGTGAAGTAGCGGTTCAAGAGACCCAGTACTTC.

This clone has only one observation. The V gene is TRBV19, the J gene TRBJ1-5; D is unresolved. Germline loops: CDR1 LNHDA, CDR2 SQIVND (reference sequence). This CDR3 is 16 amino acids long. Trimming pared 4 bases from V and 4 bases from J, leaving 17 bases between. CDR3 sequence (DNA): TGTGCCAGTAGTAAATGGGAGGGTGGTGTTAATCAGCCCCAGCATTTT. It yields the protein CASSKWEGGVNQPQHF.

This chain joins TRBV5-4 and TRBJ2-7, with 9 bases matching TRBD2. V lost 3 bases to trimming and J lost 0 bases; unmatched junction nucleotides: 7. From germline, CDR1 is SGHNT and CDR2 YYREEE (reference sequence). CDR3 size: 16 residues. CDR3 residues: CASSSMTSGISYEQYF. CDR3 nucleotides: TGTGCCAGCAGCTCCATGACTAGCGGAATCTCCTACGAGCAGTACTTC. The whole variable domain, remainder taken from reference TRBV5-4 and TRBJ2-7, is ETGVTQSPTHLIKTRGQQVTLRCSSQSGHNTVSWYQQALGQGPQFIFQYYREEENGRGNFPPRFSGLQFPNYSSELNVNALELDDSALYLCASSSMTSGISYEQYFGPGTRLTVT.

V usage is TRBV4-2 and J usage is TRBJ2-1; 9 bases are shared with TRBD1. CDR3 length: 14 residues. CDR1 LGHNA and CDR2 YNFKEQ come from the germline V gene. The junction had 3 bases not matched to a gene; V was cut back by 4 bases and J by 5 bases. The CDR3: CASSLGQGNNEQFF. The CDR3 coding sequence is TGTGCCAGCAGCCTGGGACAGGGTAACAATGAGCAGTTCTTC.

The chain combines TRBV4-3 with TRBJ1-4; a possible D gene is TRBD1 (5 bases). This CDR3 has 15 amino acids. Trimming pared 0 bases from V and 5 bases from J, leaving 10 bases between. The germline V gene encodes CDR1 LGHNA and CDR2 YSLEER. Written as DNA, the CDR3 is TGCGCCAGCAGCCAAGAGTGGACACCGAATGAAAAACTGTTTTTT. Translated, it gives CASSQEWTPNEKLFF.

The rearrangement uses TRBV4-1 and TRBJ2-1, with TRBD2 matching over 10 bases. This CDR3 is built from 15 residues. Germline V CDR1 and CDR2: MGHRA, YSYEKL. After removal of 4 bases from V and 4 bases from J, the junction contained 4 bases not matched to a gene. CDR3 amino acids: CASSPLAGVYNEQFF. CDR3 coding DNA: TGCGCCAGCAGCCCCCTAGCGGGGGTGTACAATGAGCAGTTCTTC.

This clone was counted many times. The J gene is TRBJ1-6, the V gene TRBV21-1. TRBV21-1 is a recognized pseudogene. This CDR3 contains 14 residues. CDR3 protein: CASSKALENSPLHF. The CDR3 coding sequence is TGTGCCAGCAGCAAAGCCCTAGAGAATTCACCCCTCCACTTT.

The gene calls are TRBV19 and TRBJ2-7, with 9 bases aligning to TRBD1. With V trimmed by 1 base and J by 4 bases, 8 bases remained unmatched. The germline CDR1 and CDR2 sequences are LNHDA and SQIVND (reference sequence). The length of the CDR3 is 16 residues. The chain's CDR3 is CASSIATGGATYEQYF. CDR3 sequence (DNA): TGTGCCAGTAGTATAGCTACAGGGGGCGCGACGTACGAGCAGTACTTC.

The chain couples TRBV9 to TRBJ1-3, with D perhaps TRBD1 (5 bases). Trimming took off 1 base at V and 0 bases at J, with 8 bases between the two ends. The CDR3 contains 15 residues. Germline V gives CDR1 SGDLS, CDR2 YYNGEE. CDR3 coding DNA: TGTGCCAGCAGCGTAAGGGGAAACTCTGGAAACACCATATATTTT. It translates to CASSVRGNSGNTIYF. The complete variable domain, with remaining parts taken from reference TRBV9 and TRBJ1-3, reads DSGVTQTPKHLITATGQRVTLRCSPRSGDLSVYWYQQSLDQGLQFLIQYYNGEERAKGNILERFSAQQFPDLHSELNLSSLELGDSALYFCASSVRGNSGNTIYFGEGSWLTVV.

The chain has TRBV5-5 and TRBJ1-1; D is undetermined. Trimming pared 5 bases from V and 1 base from J, leaving 21 bases between. The CDR3 extends over 17 amino acids. Germline loops: CDR1 SGHKS, CDR2 YYEKEE (reference sequence). CDR3 in DNA: TGTGCCAGCAGATTTCGATACCAGGTTGTAACGAACACTGAAGCTTTCTTT. The encoded protein is CASRFRYQVVTNTEAFF. Full variable domain (outside the CDR3, taken from reference TRBV5-5 and TRBJ1-1): DAGVTQSPTHLIKTRGQQVTLRCSPISGHKSVSWYQQVLGQGPQFIFQYYEKEERGRGNFPDRFSARQFPNYSSELNVNALLLGDSALYLCASRFRYQVVTNTEAFFGQGTRLTVV.

The J gene is TRBJ2-3, the V gene TRBV5-1, with TRBD1 matching over 8 bases. The CDR3 is 14 residues long. V lost 4 bases and J lost 3; bases outside the gene matches: 4. Germline CDR1 SGHRS, CDR2 YFSETQ. CDR3 bases: TGCGCCAGCAGCAAGGACAGGGAAACAGATACGCAGTATTTT. Protein sequence: CASSKDRETDTQYF.

This clone was counted a few times. This rearrangement joins TRBV5-4 to TRBJ2-7; no clear D. Trimming cost V 3 bases and J 6 bases, with 10 bases left between them. Germline CDR1 and CDR2: SGHNT and YYREEE (reference sequence). The CDR3 runs to 12 residues. The CDR3 nucleotides read TGTGCCAGCAGCTCCCTAGGAACCGAGCAGTACTTC. Its translation is CASSSLGTEQYF.

The rearrangement uses TRBV9 and TRBJ2-1; 13 bases are a match to TRBD2. The V gene's germline CDR1 is SGDLS and CDR2 YYNGEE. The CDR3 has 15 residues. J was trimmed by 10 bases and V by 1 base; bases with no gene match: 5. The CDR3 protein is CASSVWTSGGTEQFF. For the CDR3, the DNA is TGTGCCAGCAGCGTATGGACTAGCGGGGGAACAGAGCAGTTCTTC.

The genes are TRBV27 and TRBJ2-7; 14 nucleotides align to TRBD2. The CDR3 consists of 16 residues. Germline CDR1 reads MNHEY; CDR2 reads SMNVEV (reference sequence). V lost 5 bases and J lost 4; bases outside the gene matches: 7. Written as DNA, the CDR3 is TGTGCCAGCAGTCTGACTAGCGGGAGGGCTCTTTACGAGCAGTACTTC. Encoded protein: CASSLTSGRALYEQYF.

This chain links TRBV6-5 with TRBJ2-1, with 9 bases aligning to TRBD1. Germline CDR1 is MNHEY and CDR2 is SVGAGI. After removal of 6 bases from V and 4 bases from J, the junction contained 7 bases not matched to a gene. The CDR3 loop spans 15 amino acids. This CDR3 is CASRADRGGYNEQFF. In nucleotides, the CDR3 is TGTGCCAGCAGGGCCGACAGGGGGGGATACAATGAGCAGTTCTTC.

This rearrangement joins TRBV7-2 to TRBJ2-7; 9 nucleotides align to TRBD1. Trimming took 1 base from V and 3 from J; bases not matched to a gene: 7. This CDR3 has 16 amino acids. Germline loops: CDR1 SGHTA, CDR2 FQGNSA. The CDR3 here is CASSLGRQGGGYEQYF. CDR3 DNA: TGTGCCAGCAGCTTAGGCAGACAGGGGGGGGGCTACGAGCAGTACTTC.

The chain couples TRBV18 to TRBJ1-2, with a tentative D call TRBD1 (5 bases). This CDR3 is built from 14 residues. V was pared by 4 bases and J by 0 bases, with 9 bases between. Germline values: CDR1 KGHSH, CDR2 LQKENI. For the CDR3, the DNA is TGTGCCAGCTCACAAGCAGGGCCTAACTATGGCTACACCTTC. This codes for CASSQAGPNYGYTF.